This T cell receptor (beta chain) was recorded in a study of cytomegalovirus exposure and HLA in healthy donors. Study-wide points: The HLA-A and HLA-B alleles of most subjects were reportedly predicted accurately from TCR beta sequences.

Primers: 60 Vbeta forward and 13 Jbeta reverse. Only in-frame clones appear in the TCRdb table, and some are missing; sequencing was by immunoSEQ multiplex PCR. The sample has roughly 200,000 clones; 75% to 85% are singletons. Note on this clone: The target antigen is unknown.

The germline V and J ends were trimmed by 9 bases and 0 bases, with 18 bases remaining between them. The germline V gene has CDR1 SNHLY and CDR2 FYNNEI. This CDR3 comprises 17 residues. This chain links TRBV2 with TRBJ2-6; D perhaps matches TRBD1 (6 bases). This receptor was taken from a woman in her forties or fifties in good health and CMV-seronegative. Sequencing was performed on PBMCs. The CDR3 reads CARQDGQKVSGANVLTF. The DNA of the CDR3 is TGTGCCAGACAAGATGGACAGAAAGTCTCTGGGGCCAACGTCCTGACTTTC.